Shown below are 5 T cell receptor beta chains from a single sample sequenced in a study of lymphopenia after photon versus proton radiotherapy. Assay: immunoSEQ multiplex PCR; the TCRdb copy retains only in-frame clones and omits some. The repertoire holds 160,000 or so clones, with about nine tenths as singletons. The sequencing here drew on peripheral blood, taken from a patient treated with photon-based radiotherapy. All receptors come from a man aged 50-60 years with gastric cancer.

This chain connects TRBV6-5 to TRBJ1-2, with no clear D. V lost 5 bases and J lost 2, with 9 bases in between. This CDR3 has 13 amino acids. Germline lookup yields CDR1 MNHEY and CDR2 SVGAGI. The CDR3, as DNA: TGTGCCAGCAGTCCCGGGCGGAACTATGGCTACACCTTC. Its translation is CASSPGRNYGYTF.

The J gene is TRBJ2-7, the V gene TRBV27; no clear D gene. Germline assignment: CDR1 MNHEY and CDR2 SMNVEV (reference sequence). The CDR3 runs 12 residues. Trimming removed 2 bases from V and 7 bases from J, with 9 bases in between. DNA for the CDR3: TGTGCCAGCAGTTTAGGCTTCGGGGAGCAGTACTTC. It yields the protein CASSLGFGEQYF.

The J gene is TRBJ1-1, the V gene TRBV7-2, with no clear D. V was trimmed by 5 bases and J by 7 bases, leaving 14 bases between them. This CDR3 contains 13 residues. CDR1 and CDR2 (germline): SGHTA, FQGNSA. DNA for the CDR3: TGTGCCAGCAGCCCCTGGCGTGAATTTGAAGCTTTCTTT. Translation: CASSPWREFEAFF. Based on the CDR3 plus reference TRBV7-2 and TRBJ1-1, the full variable domain is GAGVSQSPSNKVTEKGKDVELRCDPISGHTALYWYRQSLGQGLEFLIYFQGNSAPDKSGLPSDRFSAERTGGSVSTLTIQRTQQEDSAVYLCASSPWREFEAFFGQGTRLTVV.

The genes are TRBV7-8 and TRBJ2-1; 8 bases agree with TRBD2. Germline V CDR1 and CDR2: SGHVS, FQNEAQ. This CDR3 contains 14 residues. The trim removed 2 bases at V and 8 bases at J, leaving 5 bases unmatched. CDR3 sequence reads: CASSLRWREDEQFF. For the CDR3, the DNA is TGTGCCAGCAGCTTAAGGTGGCGGGAGGATGAGCAGTTCTTC.

The rearrangement links TRBV7-9 to TRBJ2-7; no definite D call. V was pared by 1 base and J by 6 bases, with 13 bases between. Germline CDR1 and CDR2: SEHNR and FQNEAQ (reference sequence). CDR3 length: 14 residues. The CDR3 here is CASSLVGQTSEQYF. The DNA for the CDR3 is TGTGCCAGCAGCTTAGTAGGGCAGACCTCCGAGCAGTACTTC.